This TCR beta chain was captured in a study of OX40 agonist ivuxolimab in advanced cancers. Study results and limitations: In the 0.1 to 3.0 mg/kg range, CD4+ and CD8+ blood T cells had expanded clonally by week 6.

CDR3 length: 13 residues. From germline, CDR1 is MNHEY and CDR2 SMNVEV (reference sequence). The V end lost 5 bases, the J end lost 0 bases, and 5 bases lay between the germline ends. This table comes from immunoSEQ multiplex PCR, and its TCRdb copy is limited to in-frame clones, with some not included. The data show some 66,000 clones, less than 90% seen once. With regard to this clone: Its antigen remains unknown. At the DNA level, this CDR3 is encoded by other sequences in the same sample as well.

This clonotype was sampled from an adult with an advanced solid tumor such as melanoma, head and neck, liver or kidney cancer. The sequences come from CD4+ or CD8+ T cells sorted from blood, collected in a trial of the OX40 agonist ivuxolimab. The chain carries TRBV27 and TRBJ1-3; D remains unclear. The CDR3 DNA reads TGTGCCAGCAGTCCTAGCTCTGGAAACACCATATATTTT. Translating it yields CASSPSSGNTIYF.